This T cell receptor beta chain derives from a study of T cells in severe cutaneous drug reactions. Study in general: Enrolled patients had probable or definite SJS/TEN or DRESS per RegiSCAR. Blister fluid/cells and PBMC came from acute- or recovery-stage patients.

The donors had carbamazepine-induced Stevens-Johnson syndrome or toxic epidermal necrolysis. Germline CDR1 reads DFQATT; CDR2 reads SNEGSKA (reference sequence). The CDR3 totals 13 residues. TCR subtype-specific primers in iRepertoire multiplex PCR prepared libraries for bulk and single-cell sequencing. TCRdb reprocessed the multiplex PCR reads and keeps a single row for each CDR3 protein, giving no DNA. The table lists 10,000 or so distinct CDR3 sequences. Considering frequency, this clonotype is medium-sized (0.01 to 0.1%). This clonotype originated in a human donor with Stevens-Johnson syndrome, a severe cutaneous drug reaction. V gene TRBV20-1 combines with J gene TRBJ1-2. The sample was cells from a skin blister. The CDR3 loop is CSARASADYGYTF.